These T cell receptor beta chains were read from a single sample in a study of blood T cells in healthy people across ages. TCRdb reprocessed the 5' RACE reads with MiXCR, giving one entry per CDR3 protein. The sample holds 1.5 million to 2 million distinct CDR3 sequences, 28% seen once. The sequencing input was blood. These receptors were obtained from a woman aged 30 to 39 in good health. Both conserved end residues are part of each CDR3. The D gene is left open where the match is weak. Some rows have no size entry. The others give once, few or many, or a class for an expanded clone.

J gene	V gene	D gene	clone size	CDR3 protein	CDR3 DNA
TRBJ2-5	TRBV28	NA	NA	CASSKDSLIQETQYF	TGTGCCAGCAGTAAGGACAGTTTAATTCAGGAGACCCAGTACTTC
TRBJ2-5	TRBV20-1	NA	NA	CSSIRGTQYF	TGCAGCTCCATTCGCGGGACCCAGTACTTC
TRBJ1-1	TRBV5-1	NA	few	CASSLVRGGSNTEAFF	TGCGCCAGCAGCTTGGTAAGGGGGGGATCGAACACTGAAGCTTTCTTT
TRBJ2-5	TRBV24-1	TRBD1	few	CATSDSPGQGSETQYF	TGTGCCACCAGTGATTCACCGGGACAGGGTTCGGAGACCCAGTACTTC
TRBJ2-1	TRBV20-1	NA	NA	CSAPNPGVSYNEQFF	TGCAGTGCCCCCAACCCTGGAGTATCCTACAATGAGCAGTTCTTC
TRBJ2-3	TRBV5-1	NA	NA	CARSDRRGGTDTQYF	TGCGCCAGGAGTGATCGTCGCGGCGGCACAGATACGCAGTATTTT
TRBJ2-1	TRBV7-9	TRBD1	NA	CASSRLGQSIYNEQFF	TGTGCCAGCAGCCGGCTGGGACAGTCTATCTACAATGAGCAGTTCTTC
TRBJ2-7	TRBV27	TRBD1	NA	CASSLLRQGEVSYEQYF	TGTGCCAGCAGTTTACTGCGACAGGGGGAAGTCTCCTACGAGCAGTACTTC
TRBJ2-3	TRBV27	TRBD1	NA	CASSLSPGQGRHYTDTQYF	TGTGCCAGCAGTTTATCCCCGGGACAGGGTAGACACTACACAGATACGCAGTATTTT
TRBJ2-7	TRBV7-6	NA	NA	CASSPQAGGMGSYEQYF	TGTGCCAGCAGCCCCCAGGCCGGGGGAATGGGGAGCTACGAGCAGTACTTC
TRBJ1-1	TRBV6-2/TRBV6-3	NA	NA	CASSHSPRARGANTEAFF	TGTGCCAGCAGTCATTCGCCCCGGGCCCGAGGGGCAAACACTGAAGCTTTCTTT
TRBJ1-5	TRBV18	NA	NA	CASSPPGLNQPQHF	TGTGCCAGCTCACCGCCCGGGCTCAATCAGCCCCAGCATTTT
TRBJ2-7	TRBV20-1	NA	many	CSVRGPGGGTSEQYF	TGCAGTGTGAGGGGTCCGGGCGGGGGCACCTCCGAGCAGTACTTC
TRBJ2-7	TRBV7-2	NA	many	CASSQTLTGVFYEQYF	TGTGCCAGCAGCCAGACCCTAACGGGAGTATTCTACGAGCAGTACTTC
TRBJ2-7	TRBV14	TRBD2	NA	CASSQASAGGPYEQYF	TGTGCCAGCAGCCAAGCGTCTGCGGGAGGTCCCTACGAGCAGTACTTC
TRBJ1-1	TRBV18	NA	NA	CVSSPLAGTGEAFF	TGTGTCAGCTCACCATTGGCGGGGACCGGTGAAGCTTTCTTT
TRBJ2-7	TRBV6-2/TRBV6-3	TRBD2	NA	CASRSWGTSAAYEQYF	TGTGCCAGCAGATCTTGGGGGACTAGCGCGGCCTACGAGCAGTACTTC
TRBJ2-7	TRBV10-2	TRBD2	many	CASSESGGLAVYEQYF	TGCGCCAGCAGTGAGTCGGGGGGACTAGCGGTCTACGAGCAGTACTTC
TRBJ2-7	TRBV20-1	TRBD2	few	CSARVGSGDYEQYF	TGCAGTGCTAGGGTTGGTAGCGGGGACTACGAGCAGTACTTC
TRBJ1-1	TRBV5-1	NA	NA	CANSSGVGGTEAFF	TGCGCCAACAGCTCGGGTGTTGGAGGAACTGAAGCTTTCTTT
TRBJ2-1	TRBV7-3	NA	NA	CASSVPGAPYNEQFF	TGTGCCAGCAGCGTTCCGGGGGCCCCCTACAATGAGCAGTTCTTC
TRBJ2-3	TRBV7-8	NA	NA	CASSPRRDPLSDTQYF	TGTGCCAGCAGTCCGAGGAGGGACCCTCTATCAGATACGCAGTATTTT
TRBJ2-7	TRBV10-3	NA	NA	CAISLDSYNEQYF	TGTGCCATCAGTCTAGACTCCTACAATGAGCAGTACTTC
TRBJ2-7	TRBV2	TRBD2	NA	CASRVWTSGGYEQYF	TGTGCCAGCAGGGTTTGGACTAGCGGGGGTTACGAGCAGTACTTC
TRBJ2-5	TRBV2	TRBD2	few	CASRNTSGQETQYF	TGTGCCAGCAGGAATACTAGCGGCCAAGAGACCCAGTACTTC
TRBJ2-5	TRBV29-1	TRBD1	few	CSVAGQGQETQYF	TGCAGCGTGGCGGGACAGGGACAAGAGACCCAGTACTTC
TRBJ1-2	TRBV10-3	NA	few	CAISEQVPDYGYTF	TGTGCCATCAGTGAGCAGGTACCCGACTATGGCTACACCTTC
TRBJ2-5	TRBV12-3/TRBV12-4	NA	few	CASRSGSVETQYF	TGTGCCAGCAGATCAGGCTCCGTCGAGACCCAGTACTTC
TRBJ1-1	TRBV3-1	TRBD1	once	CASSPRRRTGTAFF	TGTGCCAGCAGCCCAAGGCGCAGGACAGGGACGGCTTTCTTT
TRBJ2-6	TRBV7-2	NA	NA	CASSSRQSGANVLTF	TGTGCCAGCAGCTCCCGACAGTCTGGGGCCAACGTCCTGACTTTC
TRBJ2-1	TRBV30	NA	NA	CAWIEGDEQFF	TGTGCCTGGATTGAGGGGGATGAGCAGTTCTTC
TRBJ1-1	TRBV7-9	NA	few	CASSLVEAFF	TGTGCCAGCAGCTTGGTGGAGGCTTTCTTT
TRBJ2-6	TRBV3-1	NA	few	CASSPRATGANVLTF	TGTGCCAGCAGCCCCAGAGCTACTGGGGCCAACGTCCTGACTTTC
TRBJ1-2	TRBV19	NA	NA	CASNSQGGVYGYTF	TGTGCCAGTAATTCCCAGGGAGGCGTCTATGGCTACACCTTC
TRBJ2-5	TRBV18	TRBD2	NA	CASSLVGLGETQYF	TGTGCCAGCTCGCTCGTAGGACTAGGAGAGACCCAGTACTTC
TRBJ1-2	TRBV28	TRBD1	NA	CASSLLQGADGYTF	TGTGCCAGCAGTTTACTACAGGGGGCCGATGGCTACACCTTC
TRBJ2-1	TRBV5-6	TRBD2	NA	CASSISGTSPEQCF	TGTGCCAGCAGCATCTCCGGGACTAGCCCTGAGCAGTGCTTC
TRBJ2-3	TRBV19	NA	few	CASSIGKADTQYF	TGTGCCAGTAGTATCGGGAAGGCGGATACGCAGTATTTT
TRBJ2-3	TRBV12-3/TRBV12-4	TRBD1	NA	CASSFGQGVRDTQYF	TGTGCCAGCAGTTTCGGGCAGGGGGTAAGGGATACGCAGTATTTT
TRBJ2-5	TRBV7-2	TRBD2	many	CASSLAGAGETQYF	TGTGCCAGCAGCTTAGCGGGAGCGGGGGAGACCCAGTACTTC
TRBJ2-1	TRBV7-9	TRBD2	NA	CASSNAGEYNEQFF	TGTGCCAGCAGTAATGCGGGGGAGTACAATGAGCAGTTCTTC
TRBJ1-5	TRBV18	NA	few	CASSGTIPSNQPQHF	TGTGCCAGCTCCGGGACGATCCCTAGCAATCAGCCCCAGCATTTT
TRBJ1-1	TRBV7-2	NA	once	CASSGVFLNTEAFF	TGTGCCAGCAGCGGAGTGTTCTTGAACACTGAAGCTTTCTTT
TRBJ1-6	TRBV7-9	NA	few	CASTLNDSPLHF	TGTGCCAGCACCCTAAACGATTCACCCCTCCACTTT
TRBJ1-1	TRBV10-3	NA	NA	CAIRANLLNTEAFF	TGTGCCATCAGGGCCAACTTGCTGAACACTGAAGCTTTCTTT
TRBJ2-7	TRBV14	TRBD2	NA	CASSQGKGLAFEQYF	TGTGCCAGCAGCCAAGGGAAGGGACTAGCTTTCGAGCAGTACTTC
TRBJ2-3	TRBV2	TRBD1	few	CANSRGHVDTQYF	TGTGCCAACTCCAGGGGGCATGTAGATACGCAGTATTTT
TRBJ2-1	TRBV20-1	TRBD2	few	CSPTRTGLAGAWNEQFF	TGCAGTCCAACTAGAACCGGACTAGCGGGAGCCTGGAATGAGCAGTTCTTC
TRBJ1-3	TRBV5-1	NA	NA	CVSSLAPGTQNTIYF	TGCGTCAGCAGCTTGGCCCCGGGAACGCAAAACACCATATATTTT
TRBJ2-1	TRBV7-9	NA	many	CASSPRSTSSYNEQFF	TGTGCCAGCAGCCCCCGGTCTACTAGCTCCTACAATGAGCAGTTCTTC
TRBJ2-1	TRBV3-1	TRBD2	few	CASSQLGTSGSDEQFF	TGTGCCAGCAGCCAGCTCGGGACTAGCGGGAGCGATGAGCAGTTCTTC
TRBJ1-1	TRBV10-3	NA	NA	CAIAEGVGGNTEAFF	TGTGCCATCGCGGAGGGAGTGGGAGGGAACACTGAAGCTTTCTTT
TRBJ2-1	TRBV20-1	NA	NA	CGALRASAYNEQFF	TGCGGTGCGCTTAGGGCTAGCGCTTACAATGAGCAGTTCTTC